These 25 T cell receptor beta chains originate from one sample sequenced in a study of healthy donors' naive CD4 and CD8 T cells. TCR libraries were built from 500 to 550 ng of total RNA by linear amplification. TCRdb reprocessed the reads via MiXCR and lists one record per CDR3 protein. The table has 150,000 to 200,000 distinct CDR3 sequences, around 74% seen once. What was sequenced was naive CD4+ and CD8+ T cells sorted from blood, pooled from several donors. The receptor source for this set is a pool of human donors in good health; the sample pools cells from several healthy donors.

This chain connects TRBV19 to TRBJ2-5, with D unclear. The CDR3 runs 13 residues. Germline CDR1 LNHDA, CDR2 SQIVND (reference sequence). The V end lost 3 bases, the J end lost 5 bases, and 10 bases lay between the germline ends. The CDR3 is CASSIQPGETQYF. The DNA for the CDR3 is TGTGCCAGTAGTATCCAACCAGGCGAGACCCAGTACTTC.

This clonotype was recorded a few times. The rearrangement uses TRBV29-1 and TRBJ2-7; D is possibly TRBD1 (5 bases). V lost 7 bases and J 2 bases, leaving 15 bases between the germline ends. The CDR3 covers 13 residues. Germline values: CDR1 SQVTM, CDR2 ANQGSEA. In DNA form, the CDR3 reads TGCAGCGCAACCTCAGGGCGAACCTACGAGCAGTACTTC. It translates to CSATSGRTYEQYF.

This clonotype was counted a few times. The J gene is TRBJ1-1, the V gene TRBV29-1, with D unresolved. Germline values: CDR1 SQVTM, CDR2 ANQGSEA. The CDR3 runs to 11 residues. The V and J ends lost 2 bases and 1 base respectively, with 2 bases between them. The CDR3 is CSVEQNTEAFF. CDR3 nucleotide sequence: TGCAGCGTTGAACAGAACACTGAAGCTTTCTTT.

This chain links TRBV19 with TRBJ1-1; D unclear. The germline V gene has CDR1 LNHDA and CDR2 SQIVND (reference sequence). The CDR3 runs to 13 residues. The V gene lost 3 bases and the J gene lost 8 bases, with 13 bases spanning the gap. The chain's CDR3 is CASSIGLGMEAFF. The CDR3 DNA follows: TGTGCCAGTAGTATCGGGCTGGGTATGGAAGCTTTCTTT.

The chain links TRBV12-3 or TRBV12-4 to TRBJ2-1; 9 nucleotides line up with TRBD2. V lost 3 bases, J lost 0 bases, and 6 bases stayed unmatched. The CDR3 runs to 17 residues. CDR3 nucleotide sequence: TGTGCCAGCAGTTTGGCTAGCGGGATGAGCTCCTACAATGAGCAGTTCTTC. This codes for CASSLASGMSSYNEQFF.

The chain is built from TRBV6-5 and TRBJ2-7, with D tentatively TRBD2 (6 bases). The V end lost 6 bases, the J end lost 4 bases, and 13 bases lay between the germline ends. Germline-derived CDR1 and CDR2 are MNHEY and SVGAGI. The CDR3 contains 13 residues. CDR3: CASRRGGQYEQYF. CDR3 nucleotides: TGTGCCAGCAGACGTGGAGGGCAGTACGAGCAGTACTTC.

This chain joins TRBV27 and TRBJ2-7; unclear D gene. There are 14 residues in the CDR3. V lost 3 bases and J lost 2, with 11 bases in between. CDR1 and CDR2 from the germline V gene are MNHEY and SMNVEV (reference sequence). CDR3 protein: CASSFGISAYEQYF. The CDR3 DNA sequence: TGTGCCAGCAGTTTCGGCATATCGGCCTACGAGCAGTACTTC.

This clonotype was seen only a few times. The V and J genes are TRBV6-6 and TRBJ2-2; TRBD1 might be the D (6 bases). Germline V lookup: CDR1 MNHNY, CDR2 SVGAGI (reference sequence). Trimming cost V 4 bases and J 5 bases, with 14 bases left between them. The CDR3 length is 15 residues. CDR3 amino acids: CASSSLSDRTGELFF. CDR3 DNA: TGTGCCAGCAGTTCCCTCTCGGACAGAACCGGGGAGCTGTTTTTT.

This chain connects TRBV29-1 to TRBJ1-1; D might be TRBD1 (6 bases). Trimming removed 3 bases at V and 10 bases at J, with 21 bases between. The CDR3 is 14 residues long. Germline CDR1 and CDR2: SQVTM and ANQGSEA. The CDR3 bases are TGCAGCGTTGACGACGCCAGGGGCCCCCTCGTAGCTTTCTTT. Amino acid sequence: CSVDDARGPLVAFF.

To note about this clonotype: The junction and the germline gene differ at one end; a read error may be behind it. The chain uses TRBV20-1 and TRBJ2-7; 11 bases line up with TRBD1. Germline V lookup: CDR1 DFQATT, CDR2 SNEGSKA (reference sequence). The CDR3 runs to 18 residues. The CDR3, as DNA: TGCAGTGCTAGACCCACTCCCGGGACAGGGGGTTATCTCGACGAGCAGTGCTTC. It specifies CSARPTPGTGGYLDEQCF.

This clonotype appeared a single time. The V and J genes are TRBV6-5 and TRBJ1-1, with 8 bases identical to TRBD1. The CDR3 runs to 16 residues. Germline CDR1 MNHEY, CDR2 SVGAGI. V was clipped by 6 bases and J by 0 bases; unmatched bases: 9. Here the CDR3 DNA reads TGTGCCAGCAGGCAGGACAGGGCGCTTTTGAACACTGAAGCTTTCTTT. Its protein product is CASRQDRALLNTEAFF.

The chain recombines TRBV19 with TRBJ1-3; D gene uncertain. Per germline, CDR1 LNHDA and CDR2 SQIVND (reference sequence). V was shortened by 4 bases and J by 4 bases, with 11 bases between the two germline ends. The CDR3 sequence is 14 residues long. CDR3 loop: CASSRAFPGNTIYF. CDR3 DNA: TGTGCCAGTAGTAGAGCATTCCCCGGAAACACCATATATTTT.

This clonotype was seen a few times. The chain is built from TRBV20-1 and TRBJ2-7; D is possibly TRBD1 (6 bases). CDR3 length equals 13 residues. From germline, CDR1 is DFQATT and CDR2 SNEGSKA (reference sequence). Trimming left V 1 base short and J 6 bases short, with 13 bases between. CDR3 amino acids: CSARALGTREQYF. In DNA, the CDR3 is TGCAGTGCTAGAGCACTGGGGACACGCGAGCAGTACTTC.

This clonotype was found a few times. This sequence joins TRBV4-2 and TRBJ2-2, with D perhaps assigned TRBD1 or TRBD2 (5 bases each). CDR1 and CDR2 from the germline V gene are LGHNA and YNFKEQ. CDR3 length: 16 residues. With 8 bases removed from V and 3 bases from J, the gap between germline ends came to 19 bases. CDR3 nucleotides: TGTGCCAGCGGCAGAGGGGTTCCAGACTACACCGGGGAGCTGTTTTTT. It specifies CASGRGVPDYTGELFF.

V and J are TRBV6-2 or TRBV6-3 and TRBJ2-1, with 11 positions matching TRBD2. Germline V gene sequence: CDR1 MNHEY, CDR2 SVGEGT. With V trimmed by 4 bases and J by 10 bases, 9 bases remained unmatched. The CDR3 runs to 15 residues. The CDR3 sequence: CASSLPTSGSWEQFF. The CDR3, as DNA: TGTGCCAGCAGTTTGCCCACTAGCGGGAGTTGGGAGCAGTTCTTC.

This clonotype was counted once. This chain uses TRBV4-3 with TRBJ1-1; D might be TRBD1 (6 bases). The CDR3 extends over 16 amino acids. Germline V gene data show CDR1 as LGHNA and CDR2 as YSLEER. The V end lost 5 bases, the J end lost 2 bases, and 18 bases lay between the germline ends. CDR3 coding DNA: TGCGCCAGCAGCTTGGGGGCAGGCCTCGTCAACACTGAAGCTTTCTTT. Translated: CASSLGAGLVNTEAFF.

This clonotype was observed a few times. This sequence joins TRBV6-2 or TRBV6-3 and TRBJ1-3, with a possible D match to TRBD1 (5 bases). V was cut by 5 bases and J by 2 bases, with 10 bases left in between. CDR1 and CDR2 from the germline V gene are MNHEY and SVGEGT. The CDR3 is 14 amino acids. The CDR3: CASSRDSPGNTIYF. CDR3 bases: TGTGCCAGCAGTCGTGACAGTCCTGGAAACACCATATATTTT.

The genes are TRBV20-1 and TRBJ2-5, with D possibly being TRBD1 (6 bases). Germline-derived CDR1 and CDR2 are DFQATT and SNEGSKA (reference sequence). The CDR3 spans 11 residues. V lost 8 bases, J lost 2 bases, and 9 bases lay in between. The CDR3 DNA follows: TGCAGTTTGGACAGTCAAGAGACCCAGTACTTC. Protein: CSLDSQETQYF.

The rearrangement joins TRBV20-1 to TRBJ2-7; tentative D call: TRBD1 (6 bases). The CDR3 is made up of 11 amino acids. CDR1 and CDR2 from the germline V gene are DFQATT and SNEGSKA (reference sequence). The V and J ends lost 6 bases and 3 bases respectively, with 9 bases between them. This CDR3 is CSAKDSYEQYF. The CDR3 DNA reads as TGCAGTGCCAAGGACAGCTACGAGCAGTACTTC.

This clonotype occurred once. The V and J genes are TRBV11-2 and TRBJ2-1, with D perhaps TRBD1 (5 bases). Germline loops: CDR1 SGHAT, CDR2 FQNNGV. The germline V and J ends were trimmed by 1 base and 7 bases, with 11 bases remaining between them. The CDR3 contains 14 residues. Here the CDR3 reads CASSLGVGRNEQFF. CDR3 in DNA: TGTGCCAGCAGCTTAGGGGTGGGGCGGAATGAGCAGTTCTTC.

The chain couples TRBV29-1 to TRBJ1-2, with 7 bases that match TRBD1. CDR3 length equals 15 residues. J was trimmed by 0 bases and V by 3 bases; bases with no gene match: 7. Germline assignment: CDR1 SQVTM and CDR2 ANQGSEA. The CDR3 DNA reads TGCAGCGTTGATGGGACAGACTCTTCTAACTATGGCTACACCTTC. Translated, it gives CSVDGTDSSNYGYTF.

The chain employs TRBV18 and TRBJ1-5; no clear D. Germline V gives CDR1 KGHSH, CDR2 LQKENI. This CDR3 has 14 amino acids. V was pared by 8 bases and J by 0 bases, with 11 bases between. The CDR3 sequence: CASQAQYSNQPQHF. DNA of the CDR3: TGTGCCAGCCAGGCGCAATATAGCAATCAGCCCCAGCATTTT. The full variable domain, in which reference TRBV18 and TRBJ1-5 provide the parts outside the CDR3, is NAGVMQNPRHLVRRRGQEARLRCSPMKGHSHVYWYRQLPEEGLKFMVYLQKENIIDESGMPKERFSAEFPKEGPSILRIQQVVRGDSAAYFCASQAQYSNQPQHFGDGTRLSIL.

The V call is TRBV5-6, the J call TRBJ2-3, with D possibly matching TRBD2 (6 bases). The CDR3 runs 14 residues. Deletions cut 1 base from V and 5 bases from J, with 11 bases between. Germline V lookup: CDR1 SGHDT, CDR2 YYEEEE. The CDR3 region has the DNA TGTGCCAGCAGCTTGCGGGGGAATAGAGATACGCAGTATTTT. The encoded protein is CASSLRGNRDTQYF.

The V and J genes are TRBV6-1 and TRBJ2-5; 7 bases are shared with TRBD1. The V segment lost 0 bases and the J segment 5 bases; nucleotides outside the gene matches: 6. There are 15 residues in the CDR3. Germline CDR1 MNHNS, CDR2 SASEGT. The CDR3 loop reads CASSEARGLGETQYF. In DNA form, the CDR3 reads TGTGCCAGCAGTGAAGCTAGGGGGCTGGGGGAGACCCAGTACTTC.

The rearrangement joins TRBV20-1 to TRBJ1-1; tentative D call: TRBD1 (5 bases). Germline lookup yields CDR1 DFQATT and CDR2 SNEGSKA (reference sequence). The CDR3 loop spans 12 amino acids. V was shortened by 5 bases and J by 5 bases, with 12 bases between the two germline ends. Here the CDR3 reads CSAARQFTEAFF. Here the CDR3 DNA reads TGCAGTGCTGCCAGACAGTTTACTGAAGCTTTCTTT.